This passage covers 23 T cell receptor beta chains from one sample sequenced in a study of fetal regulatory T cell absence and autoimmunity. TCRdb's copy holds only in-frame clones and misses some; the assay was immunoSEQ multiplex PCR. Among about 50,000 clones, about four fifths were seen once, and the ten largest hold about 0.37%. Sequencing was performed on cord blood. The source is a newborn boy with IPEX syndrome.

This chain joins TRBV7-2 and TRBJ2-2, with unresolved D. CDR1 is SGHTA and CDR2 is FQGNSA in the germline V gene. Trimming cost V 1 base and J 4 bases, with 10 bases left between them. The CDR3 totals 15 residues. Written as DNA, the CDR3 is TGTGCCAGCAGCTTAGTGGGTTTTAGCACCGGGGAGCTGTTTTTT. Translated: CASSLVGFSTGELFF.

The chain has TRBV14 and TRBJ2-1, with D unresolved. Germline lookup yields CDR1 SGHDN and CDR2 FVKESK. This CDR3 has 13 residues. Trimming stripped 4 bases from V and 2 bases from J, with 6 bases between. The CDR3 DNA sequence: TGTGCCAGCAGCCGGGCGACCTACAATGAGCAGTTCTTC. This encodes CASSRATYNEQFF.

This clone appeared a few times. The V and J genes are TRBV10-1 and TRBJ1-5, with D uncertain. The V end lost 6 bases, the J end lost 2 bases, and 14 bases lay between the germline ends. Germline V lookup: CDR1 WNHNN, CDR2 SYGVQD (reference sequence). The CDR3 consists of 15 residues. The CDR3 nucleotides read TGCGCCAGCAGCGGCGAGGCCAATGGCAATCAGCCCCAGCATTTT. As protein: CASSGEANGNQPQHF.

DNA of the CDR3: TGCAGCGTTGACGTCCTGGGACTGAAGTTCTTC. Its translation is CSVDVLGLKFF. V usage is TRBV29-1 and J usage is TRBJ2-1, with D possibly TRBD2 on 6 matching bases. This CDR3 contains 11 residues. Germline loops: CDR1 SQVTM, CDR2 ANQGSEA. V was clipped by 3 bases and J by 14 bases, with 14 bases between them.

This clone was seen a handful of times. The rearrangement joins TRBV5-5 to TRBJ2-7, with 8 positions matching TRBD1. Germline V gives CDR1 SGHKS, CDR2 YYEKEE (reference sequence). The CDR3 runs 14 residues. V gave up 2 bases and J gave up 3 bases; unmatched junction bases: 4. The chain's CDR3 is CASSFGTGVYEQYF. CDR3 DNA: TGTGCCAGCAGCTTCGGGACAGGTGTCTACGAGCAGTACTTC.

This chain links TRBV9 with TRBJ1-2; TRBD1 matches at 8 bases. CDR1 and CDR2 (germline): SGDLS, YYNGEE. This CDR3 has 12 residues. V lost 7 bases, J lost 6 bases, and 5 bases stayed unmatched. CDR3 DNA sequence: TGTGCCAGCCAGACAGGGGTTAATGGCTACACCTTC. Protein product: CASQTGVNGYTF.

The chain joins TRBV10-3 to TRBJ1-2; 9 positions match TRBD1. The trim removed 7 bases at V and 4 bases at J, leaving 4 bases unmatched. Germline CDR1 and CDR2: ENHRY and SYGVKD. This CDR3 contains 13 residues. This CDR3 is CAITPGQGYGYTF. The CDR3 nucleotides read TGTGCCATCACTCCGGGACAGGGCTATGGCTACACCTTC.

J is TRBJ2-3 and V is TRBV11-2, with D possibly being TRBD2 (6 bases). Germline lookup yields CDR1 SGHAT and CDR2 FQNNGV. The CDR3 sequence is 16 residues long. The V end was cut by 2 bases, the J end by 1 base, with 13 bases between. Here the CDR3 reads CASSLRGSGGTDTQYF. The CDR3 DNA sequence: TGTGCCAGCAGCTTACGGGGGTCCGGCGGCACAGATACGCAGTATTTT.

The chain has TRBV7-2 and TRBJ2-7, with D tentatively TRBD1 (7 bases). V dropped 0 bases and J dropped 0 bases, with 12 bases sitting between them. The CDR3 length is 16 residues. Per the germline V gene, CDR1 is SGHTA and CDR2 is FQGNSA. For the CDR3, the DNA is TGTGCCAGCAGCTTAGCTGGCAGGGGGGCCTCCTACGAGCAGTACTTC. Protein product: CASSLAGRGASYEQYF.

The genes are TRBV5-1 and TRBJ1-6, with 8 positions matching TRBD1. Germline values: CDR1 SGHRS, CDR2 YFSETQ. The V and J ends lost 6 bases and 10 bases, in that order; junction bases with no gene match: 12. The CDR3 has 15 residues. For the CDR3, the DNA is TGCGCCAGCACCCGAGGGGCAGGGGGCCAGTCACCCCTCCACTTT. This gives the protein CASTRGAGGQSPLHF.

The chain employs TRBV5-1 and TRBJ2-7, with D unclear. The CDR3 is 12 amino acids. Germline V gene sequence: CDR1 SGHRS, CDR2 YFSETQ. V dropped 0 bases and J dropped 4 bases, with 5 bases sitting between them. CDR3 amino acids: CASSLEGYEQYF. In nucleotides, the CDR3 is TGCGCCAGCAGCTTGGAGGGATACGAGCAGTACTTC.

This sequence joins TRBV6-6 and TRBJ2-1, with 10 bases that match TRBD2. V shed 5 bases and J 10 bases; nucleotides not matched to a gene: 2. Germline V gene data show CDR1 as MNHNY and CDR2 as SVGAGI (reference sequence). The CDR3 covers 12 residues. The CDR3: CASSPTSGEQFF. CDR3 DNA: TGTGCCAGCAGTCCGACTAGCGGGGAGCAGTTCTTC.

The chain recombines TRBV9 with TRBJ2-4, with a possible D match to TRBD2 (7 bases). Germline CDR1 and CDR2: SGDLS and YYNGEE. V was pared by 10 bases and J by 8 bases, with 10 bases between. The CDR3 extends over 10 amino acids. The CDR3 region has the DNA TGTGCCCTAGGGGGGGACATTCAGTACTTC. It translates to CALGGDIQYF.

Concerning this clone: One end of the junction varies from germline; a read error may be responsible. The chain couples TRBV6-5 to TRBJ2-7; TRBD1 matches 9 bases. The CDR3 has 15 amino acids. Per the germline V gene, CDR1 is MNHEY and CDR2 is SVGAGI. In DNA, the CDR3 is TGTGCCAGCAGTGACTCCGGGACAGGGACCTACGAGCAGTACTTC. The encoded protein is CASSDSGTGTYEQYF.

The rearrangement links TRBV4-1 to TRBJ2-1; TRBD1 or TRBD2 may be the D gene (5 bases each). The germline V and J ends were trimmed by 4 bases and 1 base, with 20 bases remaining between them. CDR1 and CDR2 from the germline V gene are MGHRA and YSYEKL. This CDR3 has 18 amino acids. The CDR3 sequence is CASSPGPLTPSSYNEQFF. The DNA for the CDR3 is TGCGCCAGCAGCCCGGGACCCCTCACCCCTTCATCCTACAATGAGCAGTTCTTC.

The CDR3 region has the DNA TGCAGCGTTTCATCAAGCAATGTGAACACCGGGGAGCTGTTTTTT. This translates into CSVSSSNVNTGELFF. The rearrangement links TRBV29-1 to TRBJ2-2; D unclear. CDR1 SQVTM and CDR2 ANQGSEA come from the germline V gene. This CDR3 has 15 residues. V lost 5 bases and J 1 base, leaving 14 bases between the germline ends.

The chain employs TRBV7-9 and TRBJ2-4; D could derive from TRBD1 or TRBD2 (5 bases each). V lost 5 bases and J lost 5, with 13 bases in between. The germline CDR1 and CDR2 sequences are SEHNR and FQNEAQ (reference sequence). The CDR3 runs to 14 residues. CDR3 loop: CASSPGTRENIQYF. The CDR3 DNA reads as TGTGCCAGCAGCCCCGGGACGCGAGAAAACATTCAGTACTTC.

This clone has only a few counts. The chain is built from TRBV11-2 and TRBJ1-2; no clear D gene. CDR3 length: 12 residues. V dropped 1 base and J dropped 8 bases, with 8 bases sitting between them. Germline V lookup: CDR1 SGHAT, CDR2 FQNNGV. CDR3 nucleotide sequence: TGTGCCAGCAGCTTAGTCGGCGGAGGCTACACCTTC. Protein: CASSLVGGGYTF.

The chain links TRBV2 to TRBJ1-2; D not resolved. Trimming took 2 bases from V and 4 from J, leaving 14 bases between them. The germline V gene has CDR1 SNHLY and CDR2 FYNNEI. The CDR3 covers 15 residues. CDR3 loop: CASSELTDRPYGYTF. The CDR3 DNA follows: TGTGCCAGCAGTGAATTAACAGACCGCCCCTATGGCTACACCTTC. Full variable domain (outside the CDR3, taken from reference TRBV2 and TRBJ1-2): EPEVTQTPSHQVTQMGQEVILRCVPISNHLYFYWYRQILGQKVEFLVSFYNNEISEKSEIFDDQFSVERPDGSNFTLKIRSTKLEDSAMYFCASSELTDRPYGYTFGSGTRLTVV.

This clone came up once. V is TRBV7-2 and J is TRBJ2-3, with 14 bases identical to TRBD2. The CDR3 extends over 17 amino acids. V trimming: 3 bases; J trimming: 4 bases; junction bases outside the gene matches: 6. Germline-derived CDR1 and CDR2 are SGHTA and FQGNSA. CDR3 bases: TGTGCCAGCAGCTTCGACAGACTAGCGGGGGGGGCAGATACGCAGTATTTT. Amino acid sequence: CASSFDRLAGGADTQYF.

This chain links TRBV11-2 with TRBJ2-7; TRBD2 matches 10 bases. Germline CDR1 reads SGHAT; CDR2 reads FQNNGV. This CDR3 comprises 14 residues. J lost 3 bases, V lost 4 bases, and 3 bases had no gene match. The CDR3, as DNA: TGTGCCAGCAGCTACGGGACTAGCGTCTACGAGCAGTACTTC. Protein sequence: CASSYGTSVYEQYF.

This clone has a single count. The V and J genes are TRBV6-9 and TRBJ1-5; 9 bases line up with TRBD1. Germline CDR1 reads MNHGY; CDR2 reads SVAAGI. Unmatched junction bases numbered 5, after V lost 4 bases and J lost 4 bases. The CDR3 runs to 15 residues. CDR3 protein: CASSCRDRENQPQHF. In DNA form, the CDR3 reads TGTGCCAGCAGTTGCAGGGACAGGGAAAATCAGCCCCAGCATTTT.

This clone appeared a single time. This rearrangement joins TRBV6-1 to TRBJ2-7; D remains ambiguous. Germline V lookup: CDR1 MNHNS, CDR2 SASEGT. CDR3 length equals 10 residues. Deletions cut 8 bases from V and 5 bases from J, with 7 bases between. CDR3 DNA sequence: TGTGCCAGCGCGTCGAACGAGCAGTACTTC. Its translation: CASASNEQYF.